This T cell receptor (beta chain) was sequenced in a study of cytomegalovirus exposure and HLA in healthy donors (dated by TCRdb to between 2016 and 2019). Notes on the research overall: According to a later analysis, the approximately 130 validation repertoires were produced on the same platform as the 600 to 850 repertoires of the first cohort. The study aimed to test whether cataloging public T cell receptors could reveal signatures of past pathogen exposure. Besides the first cohort of some 670 subjects, a separate validation cohort made up of 120 or so different subjects was used. High-throughput TCR immunosequencing, statistical association of individual TCRs with disease status, and machine learning were combined to predict cytomegalovirus infection status. Overall results and qualifications from the work: In a later analysis, TCRs clustered in the first cohort were found to also tend to co-occur in the 120 or so validation repertoires, with 94% of cluster scores above 0. Cytomegalovirus status was reported to be diagnosed by the classifier with high specificity and sensitivity in both the original and validation cohorts. In vitro tests confirmed that three of the cytomegalovirus-associated TCR beta chains recognize cytomegalovirus antigens. A total of 150 or so TCR beta chains were listed by the study as associated with cytomegalovirus. Most TCR sequences were observed very rarely across donors, whereas some public TCRs were present in many individuals. The authors suggested that the approach could potentially be extended to other disease states and immunological phenotypes. All 110 or so repertoires were used to score co-occurrence in the validation cohort in a later analysis, because that analysis had no HLA typing for the cohort.

Donors formed part of the validation cohort, which comprised 95 to 150 subjects and was distinct from the first cohort of under 850 subjects. Of note for this clone: Its antigen is not yet known. No base qualities exist here, and no much larger clone lies one base off it.

The CDR1 and CDR2 encoded by the germline V gene are MNHEY and SVGAGI. Trimming costs V 7 bases and J 7 bases, and their ends lie 12 bases apart. Reading from cysteine to phenylalanine, the CDR3 counts 12 amino acids. Only the CDR3 DNA is retained, 36 bases long and in frame from the first base. The method was the immunoSEQ multiplex PCR assay. In the source study's methods: A statistical classification framework was built to diagnose cytomegalovirus status from the catalog of TCR beta chain sequences. TCRdb's version of the immuneACCESS table is confined to in-frame rearrangements and falls short of the full clone set. An unresolved V gene accounts for under half of the shortfall where checked; the remainder is of unknown origin. V, J and clone size derive from that table, while D and trimming were established from the DNA sequence. The sample contains 150,000 to 200,000 clones, roughly 82% of them found a single time. The top ten clones comprise roughly 1.6% of the sample.

Sample: PBMCs. The origin of this receptor is a woman between 18 and 29 years old in good health and CMV-seronegative. This sequence uses TRBV6-5 and TRBJ2-3; the best D guess is TRBD2, with 5 bases matching. The DNA sequence is given as TGTGCCAGCACCTCGACCGGGAATACGCAGTATTTT. Its protein reads: CASTSTGNTQYF.